This T cell receptor beta chain came from a study of T cell repertoires in cytomegalovirus infection. Study at large: In public TCR beta signatures, there were indications of both CMV infection and matching HLA type.

TCRdb called the reads again in MiXCR, with one record for every CDR3 protein. Of some 97,000 distinct CDR3 sequences listed, less than 25% are singletons. This clonotype came up many times. J gave up 2 bases and V 4 bases, and 14 bases lay outside the gene matches. This CDR3 is 18 amino acids long. Germline V gene lookup returns CDR1 SGHAT and CDR2 FQNNGV. This sequence joins TRBV11-2 and TRBJ2-3, with 8 bases lining up with TRBD1. The sample taken for sequencing was CD8+ T cells from PBMCs. This receptor was obtained from a human donor in good health (CMV status not recorded). Some clones in this sample may be carry-over from other donors' samples. The CDR3: CASSSSTRTGFTTDTQYF. CDR3 in DNA: TGTGCCAGCAGCTCATCCACTCGGACAGGGTTTACCACAGATACGCAGTATTTT.